The present entry profiles one T cell receptor (beta chain) with its context. The V gene's germline CDR1 is SGHRS and CDR2 YFSETQ. This CDR3 is built from 16 residues. V lost 4 bases to trimming and J lost 4 bases; unmatched junction nucleotides: 11. Only Caucasian adults living in Nashville, Tennessee made up the donor group. Each sorted subset replicate got 200 ng genomic DNA, roughly 30,000 genomes. Measured with immunoSEQ multiplex PCR; TCRdb has only the in-frame clones, and not every one. The table lists 850,000 to 1,200,000 clones, 65% to 80% of them singletons. The sample originates from a study of shared clonotypes between healthy human individuals.

The receptor was isolated from a man aged 18 to 30 in good health. The sample comprised memory CD4+ T cells sorted from blood. The subset is: CD45RA-negative fraction. The chain couples TRBV5-1 to TRBJ1-1, with 9 bases that match TRBD1. The CDR3 loop reads CASSPGQGGGGTEAFF. The CDR3 region has the DNA TGCGCCAGCAGCCCGGGACAGGGAGGTGGCGGCACTGAAGCTTTCTTT.